The entry below describes one T cell receptor (beta chain). The target antigen is unknown. The ends were cut back, 6 bases at V and 4 bases at J, with 16 bases in the middle. This CDR3 has 15 amino acids. CDR1 SGDLS and CDR2 YYNGEE come from the germline V gene. The sample comes from a study of neoadjuvant anti-PD-1 for oral cavity cancer. General study results and limits: PBMC Gini-index clonality exceeded responders' in non-responders post-nivolumab. Pretreatment Treg/Th17 ratio correlated inversely with post-treatment tumor clonality.

The protocol was immunoSEQ multiplex PCR, while the TCRdb copy is restricted to in-frame clones and leaves out a portion. The sample records about 7,200 clones, about three quarters being singletons. This chain uses TRBV9 with TRBJ2-2; D might be TRBD2 (6 bases). Sequenced material: PBMCs, taken before nivolumab (anti-PD-1) treatment. The TCR was taken from a person between 40 and 85 years old with oral cavity squamous cell carcinoma. The CDR3 here is CASKGSGVSTGELFF. DNA for the CDR3: TGTGCCAGCAAGGGGTCGGGGGTGAGCACCGGGGAGCTGTTTTTT.